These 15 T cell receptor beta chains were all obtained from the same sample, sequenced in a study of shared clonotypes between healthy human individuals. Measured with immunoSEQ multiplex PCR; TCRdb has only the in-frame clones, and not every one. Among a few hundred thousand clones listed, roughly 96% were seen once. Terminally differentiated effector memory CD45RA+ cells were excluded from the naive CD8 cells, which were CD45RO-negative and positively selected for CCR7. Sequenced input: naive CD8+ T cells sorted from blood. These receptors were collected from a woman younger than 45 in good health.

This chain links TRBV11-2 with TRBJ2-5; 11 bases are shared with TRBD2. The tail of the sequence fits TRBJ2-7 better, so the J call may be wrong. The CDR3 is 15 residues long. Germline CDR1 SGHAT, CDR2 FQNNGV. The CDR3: CASSSLAGETYEQYF. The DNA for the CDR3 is TGTGCCAGCAGCTCACTAGCGGGAGAGACCTACGAGCAGTACTTC.

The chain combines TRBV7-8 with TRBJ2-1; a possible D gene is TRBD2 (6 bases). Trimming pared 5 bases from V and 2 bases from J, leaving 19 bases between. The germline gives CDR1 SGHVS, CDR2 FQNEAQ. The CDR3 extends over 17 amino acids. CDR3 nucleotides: TGTGCCAGCAGCCATCAGAGACTAGTAACCGCCTACAATGAGCAGTTCTTC. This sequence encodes CASSHQRLVTAYNEQFF.

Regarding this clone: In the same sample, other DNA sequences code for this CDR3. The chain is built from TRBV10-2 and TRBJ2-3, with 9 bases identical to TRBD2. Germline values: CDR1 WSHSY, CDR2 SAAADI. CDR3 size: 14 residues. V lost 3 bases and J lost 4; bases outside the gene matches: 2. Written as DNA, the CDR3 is TGCGCCAGCAGTGATGGCGGGAGGGCAGATACGCAGTATTTT. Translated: CASSDGGRADTQYF.

CDR3 in amino acids: CASSLGGMQYF. The CDR3 DNA sequence: TGTGCCAGCAGTTTAGGCGGAATGCAGTACTTC. This chain links TRBV27 with TRBJ2-7; D not certain. Trimming removed 2 bases from V and 9 bases from J, with 8 bases in between. CDR1 is MNHEY, CDR2 SMNVEV, per germline (reference sequence). This CDR3 spans 11 amino acids.

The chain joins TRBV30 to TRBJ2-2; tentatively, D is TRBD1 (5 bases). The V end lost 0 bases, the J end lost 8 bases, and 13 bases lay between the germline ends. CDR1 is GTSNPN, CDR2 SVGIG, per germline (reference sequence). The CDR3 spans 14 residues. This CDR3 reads CAWSVLDRTGELFF. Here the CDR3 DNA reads TGTGCCTGGAGTGTACTTGATAGGACAGGGGAGCTGTTTTTT.

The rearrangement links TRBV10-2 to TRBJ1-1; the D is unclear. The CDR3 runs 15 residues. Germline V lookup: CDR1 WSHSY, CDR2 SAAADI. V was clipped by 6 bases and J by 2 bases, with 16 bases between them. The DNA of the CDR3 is TGCGCCAGCAGAGATAAGACGGGATCTAACACTGAAGCTTTCTTT. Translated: CASRDKTGSNTEAFF.

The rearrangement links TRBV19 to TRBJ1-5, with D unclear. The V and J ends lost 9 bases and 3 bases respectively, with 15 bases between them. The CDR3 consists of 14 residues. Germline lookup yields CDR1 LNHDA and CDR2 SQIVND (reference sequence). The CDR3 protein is CASDNALPNQPQHF. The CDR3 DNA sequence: TGTGCCAGCGATAACGCGCTGCCCAATCAGCCCCAGCATTTT.

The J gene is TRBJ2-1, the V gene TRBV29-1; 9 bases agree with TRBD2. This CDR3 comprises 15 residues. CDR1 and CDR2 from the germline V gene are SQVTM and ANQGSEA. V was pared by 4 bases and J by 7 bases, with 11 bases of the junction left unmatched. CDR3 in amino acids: CSVAGTSRRGNEQFF. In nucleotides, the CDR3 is TGCAGCGTTGCCGGGACTAGCCGACGTGGGAATGAGCAGTTCTTC.

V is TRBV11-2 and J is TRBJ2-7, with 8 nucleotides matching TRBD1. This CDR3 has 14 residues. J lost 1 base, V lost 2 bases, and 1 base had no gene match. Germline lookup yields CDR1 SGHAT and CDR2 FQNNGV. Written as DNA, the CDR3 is TGTGCCAGCAGCTTAAGGGACAGGTCCTACGAGCAGTACTTC. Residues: CASSLRDRSYEQYF.

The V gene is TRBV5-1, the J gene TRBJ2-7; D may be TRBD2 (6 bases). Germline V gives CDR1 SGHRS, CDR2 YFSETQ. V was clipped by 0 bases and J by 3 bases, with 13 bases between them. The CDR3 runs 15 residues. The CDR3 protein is CASSLGSGTHYEQYF. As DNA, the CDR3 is TGCGCCAGCAGCTTGGGATCCGGGACTCACTACGAGCAGTACTTC.

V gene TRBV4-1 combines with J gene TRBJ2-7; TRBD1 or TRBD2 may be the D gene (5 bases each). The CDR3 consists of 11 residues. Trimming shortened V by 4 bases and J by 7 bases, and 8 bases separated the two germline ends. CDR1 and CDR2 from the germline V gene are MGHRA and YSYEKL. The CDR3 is CASSLGTEQYF. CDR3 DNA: TGCGCCAGCAGCCTGGGGACGGAGCAGTACTTC.

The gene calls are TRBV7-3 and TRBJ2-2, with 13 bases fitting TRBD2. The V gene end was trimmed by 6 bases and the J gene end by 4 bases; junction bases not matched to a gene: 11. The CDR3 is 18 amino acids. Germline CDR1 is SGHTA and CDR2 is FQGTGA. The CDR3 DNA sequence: TGTGCCAGCAGTCCCTGGACTAGCGGGAGTAGTAGCACCGGGGAGCTGTTTTTT. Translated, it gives CASSPWTSGSSSTGELFF.

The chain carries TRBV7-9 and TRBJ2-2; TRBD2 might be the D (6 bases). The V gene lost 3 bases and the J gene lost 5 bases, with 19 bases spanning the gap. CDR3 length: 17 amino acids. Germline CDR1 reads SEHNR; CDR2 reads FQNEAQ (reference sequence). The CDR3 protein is CASSLPEGLVETGELFF. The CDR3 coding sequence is TGTGCCAGCAGCTTGCCGGAGGGCCTAGTTGAAACCGGGGAGCTGTTTTTT.

The CDR3 nucleotides are TGCAGCGTTGAGATTACTAACTATGGCTACACCTTC. Translating gives CSVEITNYGYTF. This chain joins TRBV29-1 and TRBJ1-2; D not certain. Germline loops: CDR1 SQVTM, CDR2 ANQGSEA. The CDR3 is 12 amino acids. Trimming left V 3 bases short and J 0 bases short, with 5 bases between. Supplemented by reference TRBV29-1 and TRBJ1-2, the full variable domain reads SAVISQKPSRDICQRGTSLTIQCQVDSQVTMMFWYRQQPGQSLTLIATANQGSEATYESGFVIDKFPISRPNLTFSTLTVSNMSPEDSSIYLCSVEITNYGYTFGSGTRLTVV.

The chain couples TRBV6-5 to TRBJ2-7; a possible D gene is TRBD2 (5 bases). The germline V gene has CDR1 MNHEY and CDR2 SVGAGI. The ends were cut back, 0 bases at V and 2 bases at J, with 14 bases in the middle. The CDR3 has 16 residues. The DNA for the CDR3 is TGTGCCAGCAGTTACTCGGCGGGCGACCTACCCTACGAGCAGTACTTC. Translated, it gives CASSYSAGDLPYEQYF.